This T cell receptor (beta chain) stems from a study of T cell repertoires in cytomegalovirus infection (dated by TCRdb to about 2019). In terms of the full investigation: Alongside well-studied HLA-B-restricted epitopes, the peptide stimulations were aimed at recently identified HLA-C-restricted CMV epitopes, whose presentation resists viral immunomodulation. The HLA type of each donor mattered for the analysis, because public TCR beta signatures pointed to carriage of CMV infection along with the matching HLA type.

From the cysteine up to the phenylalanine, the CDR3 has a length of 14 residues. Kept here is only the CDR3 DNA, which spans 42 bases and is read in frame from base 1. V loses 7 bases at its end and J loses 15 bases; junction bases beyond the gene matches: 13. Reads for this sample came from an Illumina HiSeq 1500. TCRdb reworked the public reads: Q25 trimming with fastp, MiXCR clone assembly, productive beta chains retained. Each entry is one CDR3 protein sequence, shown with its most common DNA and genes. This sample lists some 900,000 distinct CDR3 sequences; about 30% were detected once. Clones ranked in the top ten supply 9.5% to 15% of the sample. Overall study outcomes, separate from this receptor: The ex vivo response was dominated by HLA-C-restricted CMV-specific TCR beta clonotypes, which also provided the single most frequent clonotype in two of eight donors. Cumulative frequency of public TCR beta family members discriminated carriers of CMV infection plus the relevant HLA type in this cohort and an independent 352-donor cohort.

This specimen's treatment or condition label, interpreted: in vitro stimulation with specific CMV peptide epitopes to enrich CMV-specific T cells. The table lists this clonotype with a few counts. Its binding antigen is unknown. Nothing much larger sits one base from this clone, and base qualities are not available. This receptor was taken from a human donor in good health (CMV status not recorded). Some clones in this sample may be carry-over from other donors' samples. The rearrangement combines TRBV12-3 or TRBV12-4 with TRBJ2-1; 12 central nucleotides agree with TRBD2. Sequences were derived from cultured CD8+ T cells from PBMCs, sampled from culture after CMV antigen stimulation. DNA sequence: TGTGCCAGCACCCTGGGGGCTAGCGGGGGGGTAGGGTTCTTC. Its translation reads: CASTLGASGGVGFF.